The sequence of this T cell receptor (beta chain) was determined in a study of T-cell reconstitution after alpha-beta-depleted transplantation in children (dated by TCRdb to 2016 to 2017). In terms of the full investigation: The study quantitatively tracked T-cell immune reconstitution after TCRalphabeta/CD19-depleted allogeneic hematopoietic cell transplantation in children using TCR repertoire profiling.

As concerns this clonotype: Its binding antigen is unknown. The sample holds no much larger clone one base away, and base qualities are not on file.

The library was prepared using PCR. The sequencing machine was an Illumina HiSeq 2500. Molecular barcoding was employed in the preparation of TCR libraries, with unique molecular identifiers being used to normalize TCRbeta repertoire quantification. Using fastp trimming at Q25 and MiXCR clonotype assembly, TCRdb reanalyzed the public sequencing data and kept in-frame beta chains. Records with the same CDR3 protein are collapsed into one entry carrying the most frequent genes and DNA. The sample table records hundreds of thousands of distinct CDR3 sequences; over 15% of these occur just once. Under 1.2% of the sample is taken by the ten largest. Measured from the cysteine to the phenylalanine, the CDR3 is 15 residues long. Only CDR3 DNA remains: 45 bases, in frame from the first base. V gives up 3 bases and J gives up 1 base, and the segment between their germline ends measures 13 bases. Via the germline V gene, CDR1 is SGHVS and CDR2 FQNEAQ.

The sample consisted of PBMCs from the stem cell graft donor, taken from the stem cell graft. The V and J segments used are TRBV7-8 and TRBJ2-7, with the identity of the D gene unclear. The TCR was taken from a human donor who donated a stem cell graft to a child with acute myeloid leukemia. The DNA sequence is as follows: TGTGCCAGCAGCTTCTCCGATTTGCGGTCCTACGAGCAGTACTTC. Its protein is CASSFSDLRSYEQYF.